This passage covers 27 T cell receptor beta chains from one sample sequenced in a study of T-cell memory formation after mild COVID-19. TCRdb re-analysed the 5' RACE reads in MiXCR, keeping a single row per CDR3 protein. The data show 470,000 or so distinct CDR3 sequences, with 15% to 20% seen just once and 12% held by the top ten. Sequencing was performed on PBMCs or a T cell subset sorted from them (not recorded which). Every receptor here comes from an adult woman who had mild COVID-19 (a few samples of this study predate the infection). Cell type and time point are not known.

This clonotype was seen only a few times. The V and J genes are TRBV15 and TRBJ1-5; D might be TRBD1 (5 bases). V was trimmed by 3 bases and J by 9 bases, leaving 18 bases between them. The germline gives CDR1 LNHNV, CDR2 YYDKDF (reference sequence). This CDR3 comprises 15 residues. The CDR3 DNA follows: TGTGCCACCAGCAGGTTGACAGCCACCGCCGGGCCCCAGCATTTT. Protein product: CATSRLTATAGPQHF. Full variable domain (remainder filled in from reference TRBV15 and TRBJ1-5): DAMVIQNPRYQVTQFGKPVTLSCSQTLNHNVMYWYQQKSSQAPKLLFHYYDKDFNNEADTPDNFQSRRPNTSFCFLDIRSPGLGDTAMYLCATSRLTATAGPQHFGDGTRLSIL.

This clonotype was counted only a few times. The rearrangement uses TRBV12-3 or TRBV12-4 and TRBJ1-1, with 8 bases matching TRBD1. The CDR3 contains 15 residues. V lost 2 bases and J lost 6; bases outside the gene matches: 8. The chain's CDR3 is CASSLIQGAGAEAFF. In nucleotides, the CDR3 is TGTGCCAGCAGTTTAATCCAGGGGGCGGGCGCTGAAGCTTTCTTT.

CDR3 amino acids: CASSSWTVPYEQYF. As DNA, the CDR3 is TGTGCCAGCAGCTCCTGGACCGTCCCCTACGAGCAGTACTTC. This chain links TRBV13 with TRBJ2-7; D call uncertain. This CDR3 has 14 residues. Germline CDR1 PRHDT, CDR2 FYEKMQ (reference sequence). V dropped 4 bases and J dropped 2 bases, with 12 bases sitting between them. Full variable domain (missing parts from reference TRBV13 and TRBJ2-7): AAGVIQSPRHLIKEKRETATLKCYPIPRHDTVYWYQQGPGQDPQFLISFYEKMQSDKGSIPDRFSAQQFSDYHSELNMSSLELGDSALYFCASSSWTVPYEQYFGPGTRLTVT.

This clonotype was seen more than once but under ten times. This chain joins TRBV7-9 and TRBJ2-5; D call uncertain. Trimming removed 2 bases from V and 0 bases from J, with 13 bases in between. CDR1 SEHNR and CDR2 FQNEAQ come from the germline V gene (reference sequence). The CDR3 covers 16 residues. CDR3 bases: TGTGCCAGCAGCTTATATCCCGGACGGTACCAAGAGACCCAGTACTTC. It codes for CASSLYPGRYQETQYF.

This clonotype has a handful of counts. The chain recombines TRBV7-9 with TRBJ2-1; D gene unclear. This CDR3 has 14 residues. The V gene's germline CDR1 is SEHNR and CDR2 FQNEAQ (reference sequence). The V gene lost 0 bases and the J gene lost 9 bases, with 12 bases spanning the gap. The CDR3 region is CASSLASLAGEQFF. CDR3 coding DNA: TGTGCCAGCAGCTTAGCCTCCCTGGCCGGTGAGCAGTTCTTC. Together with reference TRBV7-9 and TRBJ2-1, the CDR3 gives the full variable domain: DTGVSQNPRHKITKRGQNVTFRCDPISEHNRLYWYRQTLGQGPEFLTYFQNEAQLEKSRLLSDRFSAERPKGSFSTLEIQRTEQGDSAMYLCASSLASLAGEQFFGPGTRLTVL.

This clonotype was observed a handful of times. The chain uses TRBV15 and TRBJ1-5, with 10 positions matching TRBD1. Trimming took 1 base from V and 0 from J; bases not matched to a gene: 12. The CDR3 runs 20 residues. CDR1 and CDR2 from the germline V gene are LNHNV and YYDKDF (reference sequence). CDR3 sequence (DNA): TGTGCCACCAGCAGAGCCAGTCGATCCGGACAGGGGGATAGCAATCAGCCCCAGCATTTT. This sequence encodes CATSRASRSGQGDSNQPQHF.

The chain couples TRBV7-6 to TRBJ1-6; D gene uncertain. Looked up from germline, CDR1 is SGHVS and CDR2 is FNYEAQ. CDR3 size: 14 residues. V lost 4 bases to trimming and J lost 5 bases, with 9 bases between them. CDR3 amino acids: CASSSRVDNSPLHF. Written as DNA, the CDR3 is TGTGCCAGCAGCTCCCGGGTCGATAATTCACCCCTCCACTTT.

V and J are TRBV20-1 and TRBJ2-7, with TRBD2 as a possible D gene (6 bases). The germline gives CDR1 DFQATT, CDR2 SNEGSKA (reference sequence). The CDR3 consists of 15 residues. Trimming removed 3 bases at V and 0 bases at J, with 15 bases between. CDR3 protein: CSARGWRGSSYEQYF. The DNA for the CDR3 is TGCAGTGCTAGGGGGTGGCGGGGCTCCTCCTACGAGCAGTACTTC.

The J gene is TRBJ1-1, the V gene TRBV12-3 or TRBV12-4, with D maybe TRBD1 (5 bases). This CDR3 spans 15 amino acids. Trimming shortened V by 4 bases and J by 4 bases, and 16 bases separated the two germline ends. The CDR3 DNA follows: TGTGCCAGCAGTTCTATGGGGGGTAGGAGCACTGAAGCTTTCTTT. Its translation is CASSSMGGRSTEAFF.

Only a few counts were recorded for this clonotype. CDR3 residues: CASSFGTGASNEQFF. CDR3 in DNA: TGTGCCAGCAGTTTCGGGACCGGTGCGTCAAATGAGCAGTTCTTC. The chain recombines TRBV12-3 or TRBV12-4 with TRBJ2-1; tentatively, D is TRBD1 or TRBD2 (5 bases each). This CDR3 contains 15 residues. Between the trimmed V and J ends, which lost 3 bases and 7 bases, there was a span of 16 bases.

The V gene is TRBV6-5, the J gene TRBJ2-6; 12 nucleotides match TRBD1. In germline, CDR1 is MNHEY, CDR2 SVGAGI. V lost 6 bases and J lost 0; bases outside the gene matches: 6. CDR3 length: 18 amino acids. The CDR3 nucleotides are TGTGCCAGCAGGACCGGGACAGGGGGCTCCTCTGGGGCCAACGTCCTGACTTTC. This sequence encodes CASRTGTGGSSGANVLTF.

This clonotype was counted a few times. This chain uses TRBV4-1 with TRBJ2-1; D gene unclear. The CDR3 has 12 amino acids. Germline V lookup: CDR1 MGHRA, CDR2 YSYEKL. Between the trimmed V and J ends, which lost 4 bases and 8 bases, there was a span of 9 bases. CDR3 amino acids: CASSLGFDEQFF. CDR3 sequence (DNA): TGCGCCAGCAGCCTGGGCTTCGATGAGCAGTTCTTC.

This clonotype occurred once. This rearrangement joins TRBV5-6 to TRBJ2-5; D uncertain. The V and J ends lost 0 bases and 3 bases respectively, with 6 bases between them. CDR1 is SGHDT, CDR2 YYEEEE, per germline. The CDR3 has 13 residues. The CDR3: CASSLDTEETQYF. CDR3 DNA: TGTGCCAGCAGCTTGGACACAGAAGAGACCCAGTACTTC.

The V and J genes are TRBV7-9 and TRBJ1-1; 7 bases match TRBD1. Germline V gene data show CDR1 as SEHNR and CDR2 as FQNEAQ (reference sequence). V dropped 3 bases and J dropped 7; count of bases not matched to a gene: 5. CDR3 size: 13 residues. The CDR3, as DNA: TGTGCCAGCAGCTTCGTTCGGGACAGTGAAGCTTTCTTT. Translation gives CASSFVRDSEAFF.

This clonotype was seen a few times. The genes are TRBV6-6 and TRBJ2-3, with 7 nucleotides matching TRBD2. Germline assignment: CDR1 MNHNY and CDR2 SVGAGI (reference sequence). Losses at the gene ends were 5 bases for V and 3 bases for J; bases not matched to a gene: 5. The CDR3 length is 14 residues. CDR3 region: CASSTGGSTDTQYF. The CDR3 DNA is TGTGCCAGCAGTACAGGCGGGAGTACAGATACGCAGTATTTT.

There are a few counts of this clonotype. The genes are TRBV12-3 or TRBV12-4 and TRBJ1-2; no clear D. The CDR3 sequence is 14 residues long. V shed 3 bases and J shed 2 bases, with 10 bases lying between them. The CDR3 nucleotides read TGTGCCAGCAGTTTGAATTTAGGAAACTATGGCTACACCTTC. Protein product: CASSLNLGNYGYTF.

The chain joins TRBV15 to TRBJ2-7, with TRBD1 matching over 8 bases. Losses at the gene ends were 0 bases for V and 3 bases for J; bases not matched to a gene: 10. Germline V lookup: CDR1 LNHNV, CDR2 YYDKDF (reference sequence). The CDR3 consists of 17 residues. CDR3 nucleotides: TGTGCCACCAGCAGAGACCTCGGGGACAGGAGCCTCTACGAGCAGTACTTC. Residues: CATSRDLGDRSLYEQYF.

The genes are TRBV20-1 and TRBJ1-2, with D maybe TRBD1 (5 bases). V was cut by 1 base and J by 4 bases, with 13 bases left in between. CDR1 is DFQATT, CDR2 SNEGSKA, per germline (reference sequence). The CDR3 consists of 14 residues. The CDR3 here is CSARGLDGTYGYTF. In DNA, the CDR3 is TGCAGTGCTAGAGGACTGGACGGGACCTATGGCTACACCTTC.

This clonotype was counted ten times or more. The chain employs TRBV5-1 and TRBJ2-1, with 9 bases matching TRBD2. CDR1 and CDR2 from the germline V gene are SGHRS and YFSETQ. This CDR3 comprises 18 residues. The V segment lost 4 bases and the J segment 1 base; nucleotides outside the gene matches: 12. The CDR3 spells CASSATPTSGGSYNEQFF. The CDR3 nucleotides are TGCGCCAGCAGCGCAACCCCGACTAGCGGAGGGTCCTACAATGAGCAGTTCTTC.

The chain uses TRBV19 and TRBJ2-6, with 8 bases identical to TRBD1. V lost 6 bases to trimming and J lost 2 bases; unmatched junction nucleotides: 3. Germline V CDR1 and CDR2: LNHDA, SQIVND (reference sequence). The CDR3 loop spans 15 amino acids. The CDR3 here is CASRPGGAGANVLTF. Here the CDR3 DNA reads TGTGCCAGTAGACCAGGGGGCGCTGGGGCCAACGTCCTGACTTTC.

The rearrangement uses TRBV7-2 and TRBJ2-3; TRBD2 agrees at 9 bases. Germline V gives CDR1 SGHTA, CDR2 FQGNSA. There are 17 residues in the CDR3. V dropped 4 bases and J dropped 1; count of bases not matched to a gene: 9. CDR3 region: CASSSDLAGVGTDTQYF. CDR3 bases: TGTGCCAGCAGCTCCGACTTAGCGGGAGTTGGCACAGATACGCAGTATTTT.

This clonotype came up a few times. CDR3 sequence (DNA): TGTGCCAGCAGCTTGGCGTGGAGAAAGCGGGATAGCGACAATGAGCAGTTCTTC. Translating it yields CASSLAWRKRDSDNEQFF. V gene TRBV5-6 combines with J gene TRBJ2-1; 7 nucleotides align to TRBD2. CDR1 SGHDT and CDR2 YYEEEE come from the germline V gene. This CDR3 contains 18 residues. V lost 0 bases, J lost 5 bases, and 14 bases stayed unmatched.

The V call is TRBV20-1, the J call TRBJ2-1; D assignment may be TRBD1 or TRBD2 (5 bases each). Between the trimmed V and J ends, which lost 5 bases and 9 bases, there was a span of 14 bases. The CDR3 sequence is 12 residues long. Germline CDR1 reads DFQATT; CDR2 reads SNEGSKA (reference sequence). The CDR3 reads CSAQNTRGEQFF. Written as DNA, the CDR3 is TGCAGTGCTCAAAATACTAGGGGTGAGCAGTTCTTC.

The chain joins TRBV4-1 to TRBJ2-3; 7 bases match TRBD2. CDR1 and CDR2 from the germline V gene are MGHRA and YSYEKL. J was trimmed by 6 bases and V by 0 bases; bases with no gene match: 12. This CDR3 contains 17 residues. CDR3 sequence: CASSQDRSMAGVDTQYF. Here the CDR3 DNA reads TGCGCCAGCAGCCAAGATCGTTCAATGGCGGGAGTGGATACGCAGTATTTT.

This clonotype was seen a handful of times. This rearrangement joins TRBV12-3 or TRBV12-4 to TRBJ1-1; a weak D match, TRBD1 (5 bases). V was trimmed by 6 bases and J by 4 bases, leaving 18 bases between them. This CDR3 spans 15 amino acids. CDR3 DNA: TGTGCCAGCAGCCCTGTAGATAGACAGAGCACTGAAGCTTTCTTT. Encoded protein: CASSPVDRQSTEAFF.

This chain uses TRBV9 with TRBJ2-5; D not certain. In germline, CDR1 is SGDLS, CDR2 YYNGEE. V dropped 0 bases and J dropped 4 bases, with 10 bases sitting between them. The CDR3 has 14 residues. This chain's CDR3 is CASSVEGMRETQYF. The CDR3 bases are TGTGCCAGCAGCGTAGAAGGTATGAGAGAGACCCAGTACTTC.

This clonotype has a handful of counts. CDR3 region: CASSFSFANTGELFF. The CDR3, as DNA: TGTGCCAGCAGCTTTTCTTTCGCGAACACCGGGGAGCTGTTTTTT. This chain uses TRBV7-2 with TRBJ2-2; the D is unclear. CDR3 length: 15 amino acids. With 3 bases removed from V and 0 bases from J, the gap between germline ends came to 8 bases. Looked up from germline, CDR1 is SGHTA and CDR2 is FQGNSA.